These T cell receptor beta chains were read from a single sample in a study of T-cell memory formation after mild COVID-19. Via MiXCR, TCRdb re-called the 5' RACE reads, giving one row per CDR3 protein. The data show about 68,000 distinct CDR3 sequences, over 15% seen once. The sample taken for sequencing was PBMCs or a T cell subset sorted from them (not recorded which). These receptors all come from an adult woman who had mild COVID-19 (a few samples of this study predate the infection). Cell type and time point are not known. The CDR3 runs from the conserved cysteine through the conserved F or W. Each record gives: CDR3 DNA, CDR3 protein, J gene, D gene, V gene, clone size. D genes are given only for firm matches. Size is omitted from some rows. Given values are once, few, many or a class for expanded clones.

cdr3_nt: TGCGCCAGCAGCCAAAGCCGGGAGCTGTTTTTT
cdr3_aa: CASSQSRELFF
j_call: TRBJ2-2
d_call: .
v_call: TRBV4-1
clone_size: .

cdr3_nt: TGTGCCAGCAGTTACTCATGGGGGGCCTCCTACGAGCAGTACTTC
cdr3_aa: CASSYSWGASYEQYF
j_call: TRBJ2-7
d_call: .
v_call: TRBV6-6
clone_size: .

cdr3_nt: TGTGCCAGCAGCTTAGGGGTACAGGGCGGAGAGACCCAGTACTTC
cdr3_aa: CASSLGVQGGETQYF
j_call: TRBJ2-5
d_call: .
v_call: TRBV7-9
clone_size: few

cdr3_nt: TGTGCCAGCAGTTTCCAGACCAAGGGACTAGTTTGGTTAAAAGAGACCCAGTACTTC
cdr3_aa: CASSFQTKGLVWLKETQYF
j_call: TRBJ2-5
d_call: TRBD2
v_call: TRBV12-3/TRBV12-4
clone_size: .

cdr3_nt: TGTGCCAGCAGTTTAGGAGGCATCTACGAGCAGTACTTC
cdr3_aa: CASSLGGIYEQYF
j_call: TRBJ2-7
d_call: .
v_call: TRBV28
clone_size: .

cdr3_nt: TGCAGTGCTGACGCGAACCCCTACGAGCAGTACTTC
cdr3_aa: CSADANPYEQYF
j_call: TRBJ2-7
d_call: .
v_call: TRBV20-1
clone_size: .

cdr3_nt: TGTGCCAGCAGCAAAGACCGGGCGGTTGATGAGACCCAGTACTTC
cdr3_aa: CASSKDRAVDETQYF
j_call: TRBJ2-5
d_call: .
v_call: TRBV21-1
clone_size: few

cdr3_nt: TGTGCCAGCAGCTTAGCGGGGGGACCTGCCTACGAGCAGTACTTC
cdr3_aa: CASSLAGGPAYEQYF
j_call: TRBJ2-7
d_call: .
v_call: TRBV7-9
clone_size: many

cdr3_nt: TGCAGTGCCACCAGGACAGGGGAACACGAGCAGTACTTC
cdr3_aa: CSATRTGEHEQYF
j_call: TRBJ2-7
d_call: TRBD1
v_call: TRBV20-1
clone_size: few

cdr3_nt: TGTGCCAGCAGTGAAGGGACGCTCGGCAATCAGCCCCAGCATTTT
cdr3_aa: CASSEGTLGNQPQHF
j_call: TRBJ1-5
d_call: .
v_call: TRBV25-1
clone_size: .

cdr3_nt: TGTGCCAGCAGTGAAGGCCGGGGGAGCACAGATACGCAGTATTTT
cdr3_aa: CASSEGRGSTDTQYF
j_call: TRBJ2-3
d_call: .
v_call: TRBV2
clone_size: .

cdr3_nt: TGTGCCAGCTCACCCCAAGGGTCGGGGGGTTCGTACGAGCAGTACTTC
cdr3_aa: CASSPQGSGGSYEQYF
j_call: TRBJ2-7
d_call: TRBD2
v_call: TRBV18
clone_size: medium-sized

cdr3_nt: TGCAGCGTTGAGGGTGACAAACCCTACGAGCAGTACTTC
cdr3_aa: CSVEGDKPYEQYF
j_call: TRBJ2-7
d_call: .
v_call: TRBV29-1
clone_size: .

cdr3_nt: TGTGCCAGCAGCTGGACTAGCTTGGAGACCCAGTACTTC
cdr3_aa: CASSWTSLETQYF
j_call: TRBJ2-5
d_call: TRBD2
v_call: TRBV7-9
clone_size: .

cdr3_nt: TGTGCCAGCAGCTTAGTACAGGGTCACGAGCAGTACTTC
cdr3_aa: CASSLVQGHEQYF
j_call: TRBJ2-7
d_call: .
v_call: TRBV7-2
clone_size: few

cdr3_nt: TGTGCCAGCAGACCTGACTACCACAATGAGCAGTTCTTC
cdr3_aa: CASRPDYHNEQFF
j_call: TRBJ2-1
d_call: .
v_call: TRBV5-6
clone_size: few

cdr3_nt: TGCAGCGTTGAAGCGCCGGAGGGCAGGGAAGGCCACGAGCAGTACTTC
cdr3_aa: CSVEAPEGREGHEQYF
j_call: TRBJ2-7
d_call: .
v_call: TRBV29-1
clone_size: .

cdr3_nt: TGTGCCAGCAGCGTAGATCCAGCGGGAGGGTCAGATACGCAGTATTTT
cdr3_aa: CASSVDPAGGSDTQYF
j_call: TRBJ2-3
d_call: TRBD2
v_call: TRBV9
clone_size: few

cdr3_nt: TGTGCCAGCAGCTACACAGGTCCGGAGACCCAGTACTTC
cdr3_aa: CASSYTGPETQYF
j_call: TRBJ2-5
d_call: .
v_call: TRBV7-8
clone_size: .

cdr3_nt: TGTGCCAGCAGTTCATCCCCACCGGGACTTAGTAATGAAAAACTGTTTTTT
cdr3_aa: CASSSSPPGLSNEKLFF
j_call: TRBJ1-4
d_call: .
v_call: TRBV6-6
clone_size: .

cdr3_nt: TGTGCCAGCAGTTTAGGGGGGGGTATCGGGCAGTTCTTC
cdr3_aa: CASSLGGGIGQFF
j_call: TRBJ2-1
d_call: TRBD2
v_call: TRBV27
clone_size: .

cdr3_nt: TGTGCCAGCGTAGACCAGTCGGGGGGGCTCGGGAATGAGCAGTTCTTC
cdr3_aa: CASVDQSGGLGNEQFF
j_call: TRBJ2-1
d_call: TRBD2
v_call: TRBV6-4
clone_size: .

cdr3_nt: TGTGCCAGCAGTGTAAGGACCTCTGGAAACACCATATATTTT
cdr3_aa: CASSVRTSGNTIYF
j_call: TRBJ1-3
d_call: .
v_call: TRBV2
clone_size: few

cdr3_nt: TGTGCCAGCAGCTTAGTCGTGGGTTCAGAGACCCAGTACTTC
cdr3_aa: CASSLVVGSETQYF
j_call: TRBJ2-5
d_call: .
v_call: TRBV7-9
clone_size: once

cdr3_nt: TGTGCCAGCAGTTCCCCACTCCCCGAAGGGGGGTACTCCTACGAGCAGTACTTC
cdr3_aa: CASSSPLPEGGYSYEQYF
j_call: TRBJ2-7
d_call: .
v_call: TRBV6-5
clone_size: .

cdr3_nt: TGCGCCAGCAGCGAGGGACAGGGTACCTACGAGCAGTACTTC
cdr3_aa: CASSEGQGTYEQYF
j_call: TRBJ2-7
d_call: TRBD1
v_call: TRBV4-1
clone_size: few

cdr3_nt: TGTGCCAGCACCCCCGGGACAGGGGCCGAGCAGTACTTC
cdr3_aa: CASTPGTGAEQYF
j_call: TRBJ2-7
d_call: TRBD1
v_call: TRBV7-9
clone_size: .

cdr3_nt: TGTGCCACCAGTGAGCGACAGGACACCGGGGAGCTGTTTTTT
cdr3_aa: CATSERQDTGELFF
j_call: TRBJ2-2
d_call: .
v_call: TRBV24-1
clone_size: few

cdr3_nt: TGCAGCGTTGTAGTGCCTCTCAAAAACATTCAGTACTTC
cdr3_aa: CSVVVPLKNIQYF
j_call: TRBJ2-4
d_call: .
v_call: TRBV29-1
clone_size: few

cdr3_nt: TGTGCCAGTAGTATAGGAGAAGGCTACACCTTC
cdr3_aa: CASSIGEGYTF
j_call: TRBJ1-2
d_call: .
v_call: TRBV19
clone_size: .

cdr3_nt: TGCAGTGCTAGAGTTCACGGCACTAACTATGGCTACACCTTC
cdr3_aa: CSARVHGTNYGYTF
j_call: TRBJ1-2
d_call: .
v_call: TRBV20-1
clone_size: few

cdr3_nt: TGCAGTGCTAGAGCCCGACAGGGGAGGGGTTACACCTTC
cdr3_aa: CSARARQGRGYTF
j_call: TRBJ1-2
d_call: TRBD1
v_call: TRBV20-1
clone_size: few

cdr3_nt: TGTGCCAGCAGCTACCCGGGACTAGCGGGGGGGCCGAACACCGGGGAGCTGTTTTTT
cdr3_aa: CASSYPGLAGGPNTGELFF
j_call: TRBJ2-2
d_call: TRBD2
v_call: TRBV7-9
clone_size: few

cdr3_nt: TGCGCCAGCAGCCGCGAGGGGGGCTCCTACGAGCAGTACTTC
cdr3_aa: CASSREGGSYEQYF
j_call: TRBJ2-7
d_call: .
v_call: TRBV4-1
clone_size: once

cdr3_nt: TGTGCCAGCAGTCCTACGAACACCGGGGAGCTGTTTTTT
cdr3_aa: CASSPTNTGELFF
j_call: TRBJ2-2
d_call: .
v_call: TRBV6-5
clone_size: .